Listed here are 20 T cell receptor beta chains from one sample, sequenced in a study of tumor T cells in aggressive B-cell lymphoma. TCRdb's table, derived via immunoSEQ multiplex PCR, lists solely in-frame clones and lacks some. The repertoire holds 1,800 or so clones, with around 94% as singletons. Sequencing was carried out using tumor tissue. Source of these receptors: an adult with diffuse large B cell lymphoma.

The rearrangement joins TRBV5-4 to TRBJ2-2, with D unclear. Germline V gene data show CDR1 as SGHNT and CDR2 as YYREEE (reference sequence). The CDR3 spans 14 residues. V was cut by 3 bases and J by 4 bases, with 10 bases left in between. CDR3 bases: TGTGCCAGCAGCTCTCCTCGAGGCACCGGGGAGCTGTTTTTT. This sequence encodes CASSSPRGTGELFF.

A remark on this clone: At one end, the junction sequence differs from germline, possibly due to a read error. V usage is TRBV18 and J usage is TRBJ2-3; TRBD2 aligns across 7 bases. The CDR3 has 15 amino acids. Germline-derived CDR1 and CDR2 are KGHSH and LQKENI. CDR3 coding DNA: TGTGCCAGCACACCCGGGACTACTAGCACAGATACGCAGTATTTT. It is translated as CASTPGTTSTDTQYF.

The J gene is TRBJ2-3, the V gene TRBV28; 7 bases align to TRBD2. Germline values: CDR1 MDHEN, CDR2 SYDVKM. Trimming at V came to 6 bases and at J to 5 bases, leaving 11 bases not matched to a gene. The length of the CDR3 is 15 residues. The CDR3 here is CASSLSGYRLDTQYF. In DNA form, the CDR3 reads TGTGCCAGCAGCCTTAGCGGGTACCGGCTAGATACGCAGTATTTT.

The chain couples TRBV5-4 to TRBJ2-6, with 10 bases lining up with TRBD1. The germline CDR1 and CDR2 sequences are SGHNT and YYREEE (reference sequence). The CDR3 has 18 residues. J gave up 0 bases and V 4 bases, and 7 bases lay outside the gene matches. The DNA of the CDR3 is TGTGCCAGCAGCACCGCGGGACAGGGGTTCTCTGGGGCCAACGTCCTGACTTTC. Amino acids: CASSTAGQGFSGANVLTF.

The chain links TRBV11-2 to TRBJ2-5; 7 nucleotides match TRBD2. V gave up 4 bases and J gave up 5 bases; unmatched junction bases: 13. Germline lookup yields CDR1 SGHAT and CDR2 FQNNGV. CDR3 size: 16 residues. CDR3 DNA sequence: TGTGCCAGCAGCTCTGGCAGCGGGGCCCTCGGGGAGACCCAGTACTTC. Encoded protein: CASSSGSGALGETQYF.

This clone was seen a single time. The genes are TRBV7-2 and TRBJ2-1, with TRBD2 identical over 10 bases. The J segment lost 0 bases and the V segment lost 4 bases, leaving 6 bases of the junction unmatched. Germline V gene data show CDR1 as SGHTA and CDR2 as FQGNSA. The CDR3 is 17 amino acids. The CDR3 DNA sequence: TGTGCCAGCAGCTCCCTAGCGGGGGTTAGCTCCTACAATGAGCAGTTCTTC. Translating it yields CASSSLAGVSSYNEQFF.

V is TRBV19 and J is TRBJ2-1; 10 nucleotides line up with TRBD1. Germline loops: CDR1 LNHDA, CDR2 SQIVND (reference sequence). The CDR3 is 16 amino acids. The V gene end was trimmed by 7 bases and the J gene end by 6 bases; junction bases not matched to a gene: 12. CDR3 protein: CASKPGQGWYGNEQFF. CDR3 DNA sequence: TGTGCCAGTAAGCCGGGACAGGGGTGGTACGGCAATGAGCAGTTCTTC.

The CDR3 DNA sequence: TGTGCCAGCAGCTCGTTGGAAGGAGGAAAACTGTTTTTT. Amino acid sequence: CASSSLEGGKLFF. This chain joins TRBV7-2 and TRBJ1-4, with D unclear. This CDR3 is 13 amino acids long. The germline CDR1 and CDR2 sequences are SGHTA and FQGNSA. V lost 4 bases to trimming and J lost 10 bases, with 13 bases between them. The full variable domain, in which reference TRBV7-2 and TRBJ1-4 provide the parts outside the CDR3, is GAGVSQSPSNKVTEKGKDVELRCDPISGHTALYWYRQSLGQGLEFLIYFQGNSAPDKSGLPSDRFSAERTGGSVSTLTIQRTQQEDSAVYLCASSSLEGGKLFFGSGTQLSVL.

The gene calls are TRBV29-1 and TRBJ1-5, with D tentatively TRBD1 (6 bases). The CDR3 loop spans 12 amino acids. The germline V gene encodes CDR1 SQVTM and CDR2 ANQGSEA. V lost 5 bases and J lost 5, with 10 bases in between. The DNA for the CDR3 is TGCAGCGTTTCACAGGGCGATCAGCCCCAGCATTTT. Residues: CSVSQGDQPQHF.

This chain uses TRBV6-5 with TRBJ1-3; D not resolved. Trimming took 6 bases from V and 0 from J, leaving 9 bases between them. The CDR3 has 14 amino acids. Germline V gives CDR1 MNHEY, CDR2 SVGAGI. CDR3 bases: TGTGCCAGCAGCGGACTGACCTCTGGAAACACCATATATTTT. Its protein is CASSGLTSGNTIYF.

The V gene is TRBV30, the J gene TRBJ1-2, with D unclear. V lost 3 bases and J 5 bases, leaving 16 bases between the germline ends. CDR1 is GTSNPN, CDR2 SVGIG, per germline (reference sequence). The CDR3 contains 14 residues. This CDR3 is CAWRDQAGWYGYTF. The CDR3 DNA follows: TGTGCCTGGAGGGACCAAGCGGGTTGGTATGGCTACACCTTC.

This clone is a singleton in its sample. The chain recombines TRBV7-3 with TRBJ2-1, with D perhaps TRBD2 (6 bases). V gave up 3 bases and J gave up 2 bases, with 11 bases separating them. This CDR3 is built from 15 residues. Germline lookup yields CDR1 SGHTA and CDR2 FQGTGA. The CDR3 sequence is CASSLSGPPYNEQFF. The CDR3 DNA reads TGTGCCAGCAGCTTGAGCGGGCCTCCCTACAATGAGCAGTTCTTC.

The chain carries TRBV25-1 and TRBJ2-7; no clear D. This CDR3 contains 15 residues. Trimming stripped 1 base from V and 6 bases from J, with 16 bases between. Germline CDR1 MGHDK, CDR2 SYGVNS. CDR3: CASSEFGRFLGEQYF. The CDR3 nucleotides read TGTGCCAGCAGTGAATTCGGCAGGTTTTTAGGCGAGCAGTACTTC.

V and J are TRBV9 and TRBJ2-7, with 10 bases that match TRBD2. Germline lookup yields CDR1 SGDLS and CDR2 YYNGEE. V was clipped by 4 bases and J by 4 bases; unmatched bases: 8. The CDR3 totals 15 residues. CDR3 loop: CASSSGVAGGYEQYF. DNA of the CDR3: TGTGCCAGCAGCTCGGGGGTAGCGGGAGGTTACGAGCAGTACTTC.

The CDR3 loop is CASSIVRGRQETQYF. CDR3 coding DNA: TGTGCCAGTAGTATTGTAAGGGGGCGGCAAGAGACCCAGTACTTC. The chain couples TRBV19 to TRBJ2-5, with 7 bases that match TRBD1. V trimming: 3 bases; J trimming: 2 bases; junction bases outside the gene matches: 6. From germline, CDR1 is LNHDA and CDR2 SQIVND (reference sequence). This CDR3 has 15 residues.

The gene calls are TRBV19 and TRBJ1-2; 8 bases match TRBD1. CDR1 is LNHDA, CDR2 SQIVND, per germline (reference sequence). V gave up 4 bases and J gave up 9 bases; unmatched junction bases: 7. This CDR3 comprises 13 residues. For the CDR3, the DNA is TGTGCCAGTAGTACTTGGACAGGGTACAGCTACACCTTC. The encoded protein is CASSTWTGYSYTF.

V and J are TRBV19 and TRBJ1-3; 7 bases align to TRBD1. Germline V gives CDR1 LNHDA, CDR2 SQIVND (reference sequence). After removal of 4 bases from V and 0 bases from J, the junction contained 15 bases not matched to a gene. This CDR3 contains 19 residues. The CDR3 loop reads CASSKSLFGWTGSGNTIYF. In DNA, the CDR3 is TGTGCCAGTAGTAAATCCCTCTTCGGCTGGACAGGCTCTGGAAACACCATATATTTT.

The chain carries TRBV27 and TRBJ2-1; 13 positions agree with TRBD2. Germline CDR1 reads MNHEY; CDR2 reads SMNVEV (reference sequence). Trimming cost V 6 bases and J 7 bases; bases outside gene matches: 6. The CDR3 loop spans 15 amino acids. The CDR3 nucleotides are TGTGCCAGCAGGGGACTAGCGGGATCTTTTAATGAGCAGTTCTTC. It yields the protein CASRGLAGSFNEQFF.

The chain couples TRBV6-1 to TRBJ1-1, with a tentative D call TRBD1 (5 bases). This CDR3 region has 14 residues. CDR1 MNHNS and CDR2 SASEGT come from the germline V gene. Trimming removed 5 bases from V and 4 bases from J, with 14 bases in between. CDR3 sequence: CASSSNGGFTEAFF. As DNA, the CDR3 is TGTGCCAGCAGTTCTAACGGGGGTTTCACTGAAGCTTTCTTT.

CDR3 protein: CASSEQGGGNTIYF. The CDR3 DNA reads as TGTGCCAGTAGTGAACAGGGGGGCGGAAACACCATATATTTT. J is TRBJ1-3 and V is TRBV19; 8 positions agree with TRBD1. This CDR3 has 14 amino acids. The V gene's germline CDR1 is LNHDA and CDR2 SQIVND (reference sequence). Unmatched junction bases numbered 4, after V lost 5 bases and J lost 4 bases.